The T cell receptor (beta chain) under discussion was sequenced for a study of monozygotic twins with inflammatory bowel disease. The study's findings and limits: IBD patients, compared with healthy twins, shared fewer clonotypes with others (especially with disease activity).

Per donor, approximately 2.6 ml of blood was collected and frozen. T cells were not sorted, and total RNA was isolated straight from whole blood. Researchers used template switching to add UMIs featuring a 6-nucleotide sample barcode. After re-calling the 5' RACE reads, TCRdb lists one entry per CDR3 protein, DNA absent. The sample shows around 380,000 distinct CDR3 sequences, and more than 2% sits with its ten largest clones. About this clonotype: What it binds is unknown.

This clonotype was obtained from a human donor with ulcerative colitis or Crohn's disease, or a healthy co-twin of an affected twin (not recorded which). Sequences were obtained from blood.

The CDR3 sequence is CSVKNPLDSTNTGELFF. The rearrangement joins TRBV29-1 to TRBJ2-2; as DNA is missing, the TRBD1 call by TCRdb cannot be tested. The CDR3 spans 17 residues. Germline assignment: CDR1 SQVTM and CDR2 ANQGSEA.